The rows below give T cell receptor beta chains drawn from one sample of a study of T cell responses to AZD1222 COVID-19 vaccine. The repertoire was sequenced with immunoSEQ multiplex PCR; TCRdb's copy has only in-frame clones and lacks some. The table records about 170,000 clones, about 83% of them present only once. The source material was peripheral blood, sampled 28 days after the second AZD1222 dose. All receptors come from an adult who received the AZD1222 COVID-19 vaccine. The CDR3 runs from the conserved cysteine through the conserved F or W. A D gene is named only where the DNA matches it firmly. Size is omitted from some rows. Given values are once, few, many or a class for expanded clones.

CDR3 protein: CASSHGLAANTGELFF
CDR3 DNA: TGTGCCAGCAGCCACGGACTAGCGGCGAACACCGGGGAGCTGTTTTTT
J gene: TRBJ2-2
D gene: TRBD2
clone size: few
V gene: TRBV5-4

CDR3 protein: CASSHDSNQPQHF
CDR3 DNA: TGTGCCAGCAGCCACGACAGCAATCAGCCCCAGCATTTT
J gene: TRBJ1-5
D gene: -
clone size: -
V gene: TRBV11-2

CDR3 protein: CASGANTEAFF
CDR3 DNA: TGTGCCAGCGGCGCGAACACTGAAGCTTTCTTT
J gene: TRBJ1-1
D gene: -
clone size: -
V gene: TRBV2

CDR3 protein: CAWSVTDRNTEAFF
CDR3 DNA: TGTGCCTGGAGTGTAACGGACAGGAACACTGAAGCTTTCTTT
J gene: TRBJ1-1
D gene: -
clone size: -
V gene: TRBV30

CDR3 protein: CASSLAGGAGSYGYTF
CDR3 DNA: TGTGCCAGCAGCTTAGCAGGAGGCGCAGGGTCCTATGGCTACACCTTC
J gene: TRBJ1-2
D gene: -
clone size: -
V gene: TRBV7-9

CDR3 protein: CASSQDPRDRVGYTF
CDR3 DNA: TGCGCCAGCAGCCAAGATCCCCGGGATCGGGTTGGCTACACCTTC
J gene: TRBJ1-2
D gene: -
clone size: -
V gene: TRBV4-1

CDR3 protein: CASRPGQSAEQYF
CDR3 DNA: TGTGCCAGTAGACCGGGCCAAAGTGCCGAGCAGTACTTC
J gene: TRBJ2-7
D gene: -
clone size: -
V gene: TRBV19

CDR3 protein: CASSPPISYQETQYF
CDR3 DNA: TGTGCCAGCAGCCCTCCCATATCGTACCAAGAGACCCAGTACTTC
J gene: TRBJ2-5
D gene: -
clone size: -
V gene: TRBV3-1/TRBV3-2

CDR3 protein: CASSPADTEAFF
CDR3 DNA: TGTGCCAGCTCACCAGCGGACACTGAAGCTTTCTTT
J gene: TRBJ1-1
D gene: -
clone size: -
V gene: TRBV18

CDR3 protein: CSASRRGSNQPQHF
CDR3 DNA: TGCAGTGCTAGTAGAAGGGGTAGCAATCAGCCCCAGCATTTT
J gene: TRBJ1-5
D gene: -
clone size: -
V gene: TRBV20-1

CDR3 protein: CASSPGTGGAIEQFF
CDR3 DNA: TGTGCCAGCAGCCCAGGGACAGGAGGGGCTATTGAGCAGTTCTTC
J gene: TRBJ2-1
D gene: TRBD1
clone size: -
V gene: TRBV7-6

CDR3 protein: CASKIRGDRVLGYTF
CDR3 DNA: TGTGCCAGTAAAATTCGCGGGGACAGGGTACTTGGCTACACCTTC
J gene: TRBJ1-2
D gene: TRBD1
clone size: -
V gene: TRBV19

CDR3 protein: CASRYPPGLDYGYTF
CDR3 DNA: TGTGCCAGCAGGTACCCCCCCGGTCTGGACTATGGCTACACCTTC
J gene: TRBJ1-2
D gene: -
clone size: -
V gene: TRBV5-8

CDR3 protein: CASSITPTGYGNTIYF
CDR3 DNA: TGTGCCAGCAGCATCACCCCGACAGGGTATGGAAACACCATATATTTT
J gene: TRBJ1-3
D gene: TRBD1
clone size: -
V gene: TRBV7-9

CDR3 protein: CASSILSGAVTLNTEAFF
CDR3 DNA: TGTGCCAGTAGTATATTATCCGGCGCAGTCACTCTGAACACTGAAGCTTTCTTT
J gene: TRBJ1-1
D gene: -
clone size: -
V gene: TRBV19